These 14 T cell receptor beta chains came from one sample sequenced in a study of shared clonotypes between healthy human individuals. TCRdb keeps only in-frame clones here, not all; method: immunoSEQ multiplex PCR. The sample includes roughly 2.4 million clones, 90% to 96% of them seen just once. Sequences were obtained from naive CD4+ T cells sorted from blood. Subset described: CD45RA+ positively selected. Receptor source: a young man in good health.

The genes are TRBV2 and TRBJ2-7, with 7 positions matching TRBD1. The CDR3 runs 15 residues. The V gene's germline CDR1 is SNHLY and CDR2 FYNNEI. The ends lost 4 bases at V and 3 bases at J; junction bases unmatched: 9. CDR3 sequence reads: CASSGARGDSYEQYF. DNA for the CDR3: TGTGCCAGCAGTGGGGCTAGAGGGGACAGCTACGAGCAGTACTTC.

This clone was seen just once. This chain uses TRBV6-6 with TRBJ2-7, with TRBD2 matching over 16 bases. The CDR3 totals 15 residues. CDR1 and CDR2 (germline): MNHNY, SVGAGI (reference sequence). V lost 4 bases, J lost 5 bases, and 2 bases stayed unmatched. The CDR3 is CASSSGTSGRDEQYF. In DNA form, the CDR3 reads TGTGCCAGCAGTTCCGGGACTAGCGGGAGGGACGAGCAGTACTTC.

The rearrangement uses TRBV6-1 and TRBJ2-3; no definite D call. This CDR3 region has 14 residues. Germline loops: CDR1 MNHNS, CDR2 SASEGT. Trimming took off 11 bases at V and 5 bases at J, with 20 bases between the two ends. The CDR3 nucleotides are TGTGCCGCAGTCGCCAGGATCCTTGGAGATACGCAGTATTTT. The encoded protein is CAAVARILGDTQYF.

This clone was picked up one time. V usage is TRBV4-1 and J usage is TRBJ1-2; 7 positions agree with TRBD1. The CDR3 has 14 amino acids. Per the germline V gene, CDR1 is MGHRA and CDR2 is YSYEKL. Trimming at V came to 0 bases and at J to 4 bases, leaving 2 bases not matched to a gene. The CDR3 region has the DNA TGCGCCAGCAGCCAAGATCAGGGGGGCTATGGCTACACCTTC. It is translated as CASSQDQGGYGYTF.

This chain connects TRBV5-4 to TRBJ2-3; D call uncertain. The CDR3 consists of 17 residues. CDR1 and CDR2 (germline): SGHNT, YYREEE (reference sequence). Between the trimmed V and J ends, which lost 0 bases and 5 bases, there was a span of 19 bases. The CDR3 loop reads CASSLAGLAIREDTQYF. The CDR3 DNA follows: TGTGCCAGCAGCTTGGCCGGTCTGGCCATCCGCGAAGATACGCAGTATTTT.

J is TRBJ2-7 and V is TRBV5-4, with 7 bases identical to TRBD1. The CDR3 covers 14 residues. Germline-derived CDR1 and CDR2 are SGHNT and YYREEE (reference sequence). With V trimmed by 0 bases and J by 4 bases, 4 bases remained unmatched. The CDR3 loop is CASSLERGLYEQYF. CDR3 in DNA: TGTGCCAGCAGCTTGGAAAGGGGGCTGTACGAGCAGTACTTC.

This sequence joins TRBV5-4 and TRBJ1-1; maybe TRBD1 (5 bases). The CDR3 runs to 14 residues. Looked up from germline, CDR1 is SGHNT and CDR2 is YYREEE (reference sequence). V gave up 4 bases and J gave up 1 base, with 11 bases separating them. The CDR3 sequence: CASSLQDANTEAFF. As DNA, the CDR3 is TGTGCCAGCAGCCTACAGGATGCGAACACTGAAGCTTTCTTT.

V and J are TRBV11-2 and TRBJ2-1; 11 nucleotides agree with TRBD2. Germline values: CDR1 SGHAT, CDR2 FQNNGV. The CDR3 is made up of 14 amino acids. The junction had 4 bases not matched to a gene; V was cut back by 0 bases and J by 12 bases. The DNA for the CDR3 is TGTGCCAGCAGCTTAGATACCCTAGCGGGAGGGCAGTTCTTC. Translating it yields CASSLDTLAGGQFF. Full variable domain (missing parts from reference TRBV11-2 and TRBJ2-1): EAGVAQSPRYKIIEKRQSVAFWCNPISGHATLYWYQQILGQGPKLLIQFQNNGVVDDSQLPKDRFSAERLKGVDSTLKIQPAKLEDSAVYLCASSLDTLAGGQFFGPGTRLTVL.

The V gene is TRBV6-6, the J gene TRBJ2-7, with 11 bases aligning to TRBD2. This CDR3 spans 14 amino acids. Trimming removed 2 bases from V and 3 bases from J; junction bases left unmatched: 0. The V gene's germline CDR1 is MNHNY and CDR2 SVGAGI (reference sequence). The CDR3 reads CASSYGTSGYEQYF. The CDR3, as DNA: TGTGCCAGCAGTTACGGGACTAGCGGCTACGAGCAGTACTTC.

The rearrangement joins TRBV2 to TRBJ2-3; 12 nucleotides match TRBD2. From germline, CDR1 is SNHLY and CDR2 FYNNEI. The CDR3 length is 16 residues. J lost 5 bases, V lost 3 bases, and 6 bases had no gene match. In DNA form, the CDR3 reads TGTGCCAGCAGTGACCGGACTAGCGGGAAGTTAGATACGCAGTATTTT. It yields the protein CASSDRTSGKLDTQYF.

V is TRBV7-2 and J is TRBJ2-4; D gene uncertain. This CDR3 spans 15 amino acids. Trimming took 1 base from V and 0 from J, leaving 7 bases between them. Germline-derived CDR1 and CDR2 are SGHTA and FQGNSA. In DNA form, the CDR3 reads TGTGCCAGCAGCTTAGGGCCTGGAGCCAAAAACATTCAGTACTTC. Protein: CASSLGPGAKNIQYF.

The chain couples TRBV10-3 to TRBJ1-4; 7 bases fit TRBD1. Germline loops: CDR1 ENHRY, CDR2 SYGVKD. Unmatched junction bases numbered 11, after V lost 2 bases and J lost 8 bases. The CDR3 spans 16 residues. The CDR3 DNA reads as TGTGCCATCAGTGAGGGAAGCTTAGGACAGGCGGAAAAACTGTTTTTT. Protein sequence: CAISEGSLGQAEKLFF.

The V call is TRBV7-2, the J call TRBJ1-5; D remains ambiguous. CDR3 size: 14 residues. Germline V gene lookup returns CDR1 SGHTA and CDR2 FQGNSA. V was pared by 1 base and J by 6 bases, with 10 bases between. CDR3 protein: CASSLGLGSQPQHF. The DNA for the CDR3 is TGTGCCAGCAGCTTAGGTCTGGGCAGTCAGCCCCAGCATTTT.

The chain joins TRBV25-1 to TRBJ2-7, with 11 bases lining up with TRBD2. V lost 2 bases to trimming and J lost 3 bases; unmatched junction nucleotides: 6. Germline V gives CDR1 MGHDK, CDR2 SYGVNS. The CDR3 runs 16 residues. CDR3 nucleotide sequence: TGTGCCAGCAGTGAACCCACTAGCGGGGGCCTCTACGAGCAGTACTTC. Protein sequence: CASSEPTSGGLYEQYF.